This entry features one T cell receptor (beta chain) sequence. Its specificity is not known. Researchers ran the PCR with 60 Vbeta and 13 Jbeta primers. Clones were sequenced by immunoSEQ multiplex PCR, and TCRdb holds only the in-frame ones, with some missing. Here the sample spans approximately 190,000 clones, roughly four fifths being singletons. This specimen comes from a study of cytomegalovirus exposure and HLA in healthy donors. General study points: Across donors, sequencing depth was assumed by presence/absence analyses to be roughly uniform.

Germline V lookup: CDR1 MNHNS, CDR2 SASEGT. The CDR3 has 14 residues. V gave up 0 bases and J gave up 2 bases, with 7 bases separating them. This clonotype was obtained from a woman between 18 and 30 years old in good health and CMV-seronegative. Sequenced sample: PBMCs. V and J are TRBV6-1 and TRBJ1-2; D gene unclear. CDR3 sequence (DNA): TGTGCCAGCAGTGAAGCGGCAGTCAACTATGGCTACACCTTC. Protein sequence: CASSEAAVNYGYTF.